The 7 T cell receptor beta chains presented below share a single source sample, sequenced in a study of T cell responses to AZD1222 COVID-19 vaccine. Assay used: immunoSEQ multiplex PCR; TCRdb lists only in-frame clones, some missing. This table has about 150,000 clones, 90% to 95% appearing once. This material consisted of peripheral blood, taken on day 0 of AZD1222 vaccination. All receptors derive from an adult in good health.

The rearrangement joins TRBV5-1 to TRBJ1-6, with D perhaps TRBD1 (6 bases). The CDR3 consists of 14 residues. V dropped 5 bases and J dropped 12 bases, with 18 bases sitting between them. CDR1 and CDR2 (germline): SGHRS, YFSETQ. The CDR3 DNA follows: TGCGCCAGCAGAGGGGGTATTGGAGGGGTACCCCTCCACTTT. Its protein product is CASRGGIGGVPLHF.

The V call is TRBV4-3, the J call TRBJ1-6, with D perhaps matching TRBD1 (6 bases). The V gene's germline CDR1 is LGHNA and CDR2 YSLEER. Trimming shortened V by 2 bases and J by 7 bases, and 9 bases separated the two germline ends. This CDR3 has 14 amino acids. Here the CDR3 reads CASSQQGRNSPLHF. CDR3 bases: TGCGCCAGCAGCCAACAGGGGAGGAATTCACCCCTCCACTTT.

The chain links TRBV25-1 to TRBJ1-1; D uncertain. V was pared by 6 bases and J by 5 bases, with 13 bases between. CDR3 size: 13 residues. CDR1 is MGHDK and CDR2 is SYGVNS in the germline V gene. CDR3 sequence reads: CASSRGGWTEAFF. CDR3 DNA: TGTGCCAGCAGCCGGGGAGGGTGGACTGAAGCTTTCTTT.

This clone was detected once. Within the sample, other DNA sequences also encode this same CDR3. The rearrangement joins TRBV7-2 to TRBJ2-3; D gene unclear. The V end was cut by 4 bases, the J end by 2 bases, with 1 base between. Germline V gene data show CDR1 as SGHTA and CDR2 as FQGNSA. The CDR3 consists of 11 residues. As DNA, the CDR3 is TGTGCCAGCAGCTACACAGATACGCAGTATTTT. Translated, it gives CASSYTDTQYF.

The chain combines TRBV5-4 with TRBJ2-7; D gene uncertain. Per germline, CDR1 SGHNT and CDR2 YYREEE (reference sequence). Deletions cut 2 bases from V and 4 bases from J, with 7 bases between. The CDR3 has 12 amino acids. CDR3 in amino acids: CASSFPGYEQYF. CDR3 sequence (DNA): TGTGCCAGCAGCTTCCCCGGATACGAGCAGTACTTC.

The chain uses TRBV5-1 and TRBJ1-2; 7 bases are a match to TRBD1. From germline, CDR1 is SGHRS and CDR2 YFSETQ. The junction had 6 bases not matched to a gene; V was cut back by 0 bases and J by 4 bases. The CDR3 runs to 15 residues. CDR3 protein: CASSLASGGAYGYTF. The CDR3 DNA reads as TGCGCCAGCAGCTTGGCCTCAGGGGGAGCCTATGGCTACACCTTC.

The V call is TRBV10-2, the J call TRBJ1-6; TRBD1 might be the D (5 bases). The CDR3 extends over 15 amino acids. CDR1 is WSHSY, CDR2 SAAADI, per germline. Trimming cost V 0 bases and J 7 bases, with 10 bases left between them. The CDR3 nucleotides are TGCGCCAGCAGTGAGTCGAGGGGCTCGAATTCACCCCTCCACTTT. Translation gives CASSESRGSNSPLHF.